This TCR beta chain was profiled in a study of blood T cell repertoires in COVID-19 (dated by TCRdb to 2019 to 2021). With respect to the entire study: The collaborator samples originated in the United States, Italy and Spain and spanned the acute and convalescent phases of COVID-19. The prospective study material was composed of cDNA or gDNA derived from T cells, B-cell-depleted T cells, or PBMCs. The dataset comprised deeply sampled blood TCRbeta repertoires from subjects exposed to, actively infected with, or recovered from COVID-19. The repertoires were released in a freely available public database intended as a resource for research on the immune response to SARS-CoV-2. The samples were drawn from the first 160 participants of the ongoing ImmuneRACE study and from over a thousand subjects provided by 6 global collaborators. The sample metadata nearly always contained a de-identified subject ID, COVID-19 status, age in years and sex. HLA class I and class II types, where available, came from metadata supplied by the sample provider rather than from assay-based typing. The investigation overall reported the following: How much clinical and demographic metadata was included differed by source and by participant, and the metadata was provided uncurated.

Collaborating institutions collected whole blood in K2EDTA tubes following their own protocols. For TCRbeta analysis, collaborator samples were shipped as frozen whole blood, as isolated PBMCs, or as DNA extracted from either sample type. A word on this clone: There is no known antigen for this receptor. Qualities for individual bases were not recorded, and no much larger clone is one base off.

TCRbeta CDR3 regions were amplified from genomic DNA by means of the immunoSEQ Assay, a bias-controlled multiplex PCR. The authors' pipeline ran thus. Within the assay, amplification of reference gene primers was used to estimate how many nucleated cells each sample contained. Sequence reads were collapsed and filtered to measure the absolute abundance of every unique TCRbeta CDR3 rearrangement. For each sample, productive Simpson clonality was calculated as the square root of Simpson's diversity index over productive rearrangements. TCRdb re-hosts the immuneACCESS table, in-frame sequences only. Its copies lack some clones; in the studies checked, an unresolved V gene accounts for under half of them, and the cause for the rest is not known. V, J and clone size are taken as reported in that table, and D and trimming were inferred from the DNA itself. This sample holds around 60,000 clones; more than 80% were observed only once. The ten largest account for around 10% of the sample.

This TCR was sampled from a woman aged 80 or over with active COVID-19. Sample: peripheral blood.

The sequenced DNA: TGTGCCAGCAGCCTGGCCCCGTCCGGGGAGCTGTTTTTT. This sequence encodes CASSLAPSGELFF. The receptor chain draws on TRBV11-3 and TRBJ2-2, with an unclear D gene assignment. As encoded in the germline V gene, CDR1 is SGHNT while CDR2 is YENEEA. From the cysteine through the phenylalanine, the CDR3 covers 13 amino acids. The CDR3 DNA has 39 bases and is translated from base 1. V was cut back by 5 bases and J by 6 bases, leaving a gap of 10 bases between them.